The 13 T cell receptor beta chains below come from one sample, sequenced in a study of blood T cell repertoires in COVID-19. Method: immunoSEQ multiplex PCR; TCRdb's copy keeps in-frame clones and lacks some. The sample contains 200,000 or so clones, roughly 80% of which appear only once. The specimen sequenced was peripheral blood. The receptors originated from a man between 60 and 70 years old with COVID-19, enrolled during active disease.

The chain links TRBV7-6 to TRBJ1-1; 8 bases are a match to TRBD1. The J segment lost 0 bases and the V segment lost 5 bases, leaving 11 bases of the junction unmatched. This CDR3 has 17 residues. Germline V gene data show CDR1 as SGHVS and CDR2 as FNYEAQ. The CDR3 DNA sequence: TGTGCCAGCAGCCCCGACAGGGGTTTAAGCATGAACACTGAAGCTTTCTTT. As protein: CASSPDRGLSMNTEAFF.

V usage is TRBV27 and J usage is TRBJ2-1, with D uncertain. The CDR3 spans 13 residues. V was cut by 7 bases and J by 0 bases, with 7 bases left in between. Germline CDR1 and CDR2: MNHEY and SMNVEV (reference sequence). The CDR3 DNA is TGTGCCAGCACAAGAGGCTCCTACAATGAGCAGTTCTTC. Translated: CASTRGSYNEQFF.

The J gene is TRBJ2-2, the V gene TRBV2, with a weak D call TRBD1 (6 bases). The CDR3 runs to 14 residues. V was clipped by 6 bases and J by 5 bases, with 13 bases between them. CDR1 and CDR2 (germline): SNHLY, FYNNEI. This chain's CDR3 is CASSIRQVTGELFF. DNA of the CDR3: TGTGCCAGCAGCATCAGACAGGTGACCGGGGAGCTGTTTTTT.

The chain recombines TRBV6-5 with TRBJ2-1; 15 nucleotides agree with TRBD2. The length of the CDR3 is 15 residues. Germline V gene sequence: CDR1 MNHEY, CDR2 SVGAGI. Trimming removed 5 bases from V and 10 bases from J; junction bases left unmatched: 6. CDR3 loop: CASSRGLAGGIEQFF. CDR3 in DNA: TGTGCCAGCAGTCGGGGACTAGCGGGAGGAATAGAGCAGTTCTTC.

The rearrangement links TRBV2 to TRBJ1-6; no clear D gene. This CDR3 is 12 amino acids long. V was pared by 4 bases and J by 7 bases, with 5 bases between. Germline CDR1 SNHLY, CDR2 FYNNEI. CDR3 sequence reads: CASSGANSPLHF. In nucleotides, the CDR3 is TGTGCCAGCAGTGGGGCAAATTCACCCCTCCACTTT.

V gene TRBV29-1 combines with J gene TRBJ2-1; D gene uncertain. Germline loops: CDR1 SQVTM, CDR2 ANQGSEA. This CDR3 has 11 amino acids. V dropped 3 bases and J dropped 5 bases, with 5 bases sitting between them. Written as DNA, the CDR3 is TGCAGCGTTGACGACAACAATGAGCAGTTCTTC. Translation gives CSVDDNNEQFF.

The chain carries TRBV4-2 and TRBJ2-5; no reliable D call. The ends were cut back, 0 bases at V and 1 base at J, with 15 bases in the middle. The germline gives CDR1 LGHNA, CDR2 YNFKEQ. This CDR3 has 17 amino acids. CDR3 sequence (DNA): TGTGCCAGCAGCCAAGATCTCGGTAACAGCCGCCAAGAGACCCAGTACTTC. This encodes CASSQDLGNSRQETQYF.

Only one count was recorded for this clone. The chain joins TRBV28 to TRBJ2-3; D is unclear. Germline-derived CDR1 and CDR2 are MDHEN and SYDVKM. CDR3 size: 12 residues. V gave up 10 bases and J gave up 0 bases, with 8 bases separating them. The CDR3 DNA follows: TGTGCCACCGAGGAAAGCACAGATACGCAGTATTTT. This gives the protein CATEESTDTQYF.

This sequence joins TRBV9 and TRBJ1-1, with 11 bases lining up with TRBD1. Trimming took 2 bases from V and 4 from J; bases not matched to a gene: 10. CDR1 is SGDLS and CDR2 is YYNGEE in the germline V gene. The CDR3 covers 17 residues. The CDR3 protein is CASSVMPRTGGGTEAFF. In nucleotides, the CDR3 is TGTGCCAGCAGCGTCATGCCGAGGACAGGGGGCGGCACTGAAGCTTTCTTT.

In DNA, the CDR3 is TGTGCCAGCAGCCAAGATGGCGGAAACTATAATTCACCCCTCCACTTT. Translated: CASSQDGGNYNSPLHF. The gene calls are TRBV3-1 (or the pseudogene TRBV3-2) and TRBJ1-6; D call uncertain. The germline gives CDR1 LGHDT, CDR2 YNNKEL (reference sequence). The V end lost 0 bases, the J end lost 3 bases, and 9 bases lay between the germline ends. This CDR3 comprises 16 residues.

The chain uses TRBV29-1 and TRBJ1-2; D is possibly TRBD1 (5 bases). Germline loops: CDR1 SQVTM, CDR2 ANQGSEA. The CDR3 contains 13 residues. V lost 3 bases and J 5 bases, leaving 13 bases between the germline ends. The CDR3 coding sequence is TGCAGCGTTGACAAGACAGTAGCATATGGCTACACCTTC. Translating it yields CSVDKTVAYGYTF.

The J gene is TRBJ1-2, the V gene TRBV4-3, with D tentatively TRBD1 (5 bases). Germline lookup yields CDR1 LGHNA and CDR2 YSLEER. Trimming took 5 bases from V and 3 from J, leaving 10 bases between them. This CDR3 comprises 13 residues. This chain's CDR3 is CASSRGSDYGYTF. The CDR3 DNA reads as TGCGCCAGCAGCAGGGGTTCGGACTATGGCTACACCTTC.

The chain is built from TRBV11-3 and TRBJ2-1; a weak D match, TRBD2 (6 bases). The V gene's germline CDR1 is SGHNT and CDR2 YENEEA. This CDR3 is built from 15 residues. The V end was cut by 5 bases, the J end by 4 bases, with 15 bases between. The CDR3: CASSHGTGGYNEQFF. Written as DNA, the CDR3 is TGTGCCAGCAGCCACGGGACTGGGGGTTACAATGAGCAGTTCTTC.